The 10 T cell receptor beta chains below were found in one sample sequenced in a study of beta chain features in type 1 diabetes. Study outcomes and limitations: Type 1 diabetes patients had TCRB CDR3s that were shorter (moderately but significantly so) in all four CD4+ subsets.

Antigen specificity for these receptors is unknown. Since all of the isolated RNA was reverse transcribed, expressed TCRB transcripts were what got sequenced. Method: immunoSEQ multiplex PCR; TCRdb's copy keeps in-frame clones and lacks some. The profile shows some 280,000 clones, approximately 14% of them singletons. Sample: naive CD4+ T cells from blood. The origin of the receptors is a man aged 25-45 years with type 1 diabetes.

Only a few counts were recorded for this clone. The rearrangement links TRBV7-2 to TRBJ1-4; D not certain. This CDR3 has 16 residues. Germline V CDR1 and CDR2: SGHTA, FQGNSA. Trimming shortened V by 4 bases and J by 0 bases, and 12 bases separated the two germline ends. The CDR3 bases are TGTGCCAGCAGCTCCCGGTTCTTTGCAACTAATGAAAAACTGTTTTTT. It is translated as CASSSRFFATNEKLFF.

V and J are TRBV19 and TRBJ2-7; a possible D gene is TRBD2 (6 bases). Trimming removed 4 bases from V and 0 bases from J, with 10 bases in between. The CDR3 runs to 14 residues. CDR1 and CDR2 (germline): LNHDA, SQIVND (reference sequence). The DNA for the CDR3 is TGTGCCAGTAGTACTAGCGCGAGCTCCTACGAGCAGTACTTC. Translating gives CASSTSASSYEQYF.

This clone was counted only a few times. The V call is TRBV6-5, the J call TRBJ2-3, with TRBD2 identical over 8 bases. The CDR3 contains 16 residues. Trimming removed 4 bases from V and 0 bases from J; junction bases left unmatched: 6. In germline, CDR1 is MNHEY, CDR2 SVGAGI. The CDR3 spells CASSSLAGSSTDTQYF. CDR3 bases: TGTGCCAGCAGTTCCTTAGCGGGGTCCAGCACAGATACGCAGTATTTT.

This clone was counted only a few times. The chain employs TRBV15 and TRBJ2-7, with 8 bases fitting TRBD1. The CDR3 runs 15 residues. Looked up from germline, CDR1 is LNHNV and CDR2 is YYDKDF (reference sequence). J gave up 1 base and V 3 bases, and 5 bases lay outside the gene matches. CDR3 in amino acids: CATSRDRDFSYEQYF. The CDR3 coding sequence is TGTGCCACCAGCAGGGACAGGGACTTTTCCTACGAGCAGTACTTC.

This chain links TRBV7-2 with TRBJ2-1; no definite D call. The V gene lost 5 bases and the J gene lost 9 bases, with 14 bases spanning the gap. The germline CDR1 and CDR2 sequences are SGHTA and FQGNSA. The CDR3 consists of 13 residues. CDR3 residues: CASSQNKIGEQFF. In DNA form, the CDR3 reads TGTGCCAGCAGCCAAAATAAAATCGGTGAGCAGTTCTTC.

The chain couples TRBV7-7 to TRBJ2-5; TRBD2 matches 11 bases. The CDR3 spans 14 residues. V shed 5 bases, J shed 5 bases, and the junction held 4 bases outside the gene matches. Germline V lookup: CDR1 SSHAT, CDR2 FNYEAQ (reference sequence). In DNA form, the CDR3 reads TGTGCCAGCAGCCAGACTAGCGGGACTGAGACCCAGTACTTC. This encodes CASSQTSGTETQYF.

There are a few counts of this clone. The chain is built from TRBV27 and TRBJ2-3; a possible D gene is TRBD2 (6 bases). The germline V gene has CDR1 MNHEY and CDR2 SMNVEV (reference sequence). The V end was cut by 4 bases, the J end by 2 bases, with 10 bases between. This CDR3 region has 14 residues. CDR3 sequence reads: CASSSRDSTDTQYF. The CDR3 coding sequence is TGTGCCAGCAGTTCCCGGGACTCCACAGATACGCAGTATTTT.

The chain couples TRBV2 to TRBJ1-5; D is possibly TRBD1 (5 bases). CDR3 length: 14 amino acids. CDR1 and CDR2 (germline): SNHLY, FYNNEI. The V gene lost 6 bases and the J gene lost 11 bases, with 20 bases spanning the gap. CDR3 DNA: TGTGCCAGCAGGCCCTGGGCAGGGCACTCGGCCCAGCATTTT. It translates to CASRPWAGHSAQHF.

V gene TRBV27 combines with J gene TRBJ2-3; TRBD2 aligns across 8 bases. This CDR3 is built from 18 residues. The germline CDR1 and CDR2 sequences are MNHEY and SMNVEV (reference sequence). Trimming took 8 bases from V and 1 from J; bases not matched to a gene: 17. CDR3 loop: CASFSGDPLLGGTDTQYF. The CDR3 bases are TGTGCCAGCTTTAGCGGGGACCCCCTCCTTGGGGGCACAGATACGCAGTATTTT.

This clone was counted a few times. V gene TRBV30 combines with J gene TRBJ2-7, with no clear D. The CDR3 is 13 amino acids. Trimming removed 3 bases at V and 0 bases at J, with 9 bases between. Germline CDR1 GTSNPN, CDR2 SVGIG (reference sequence). CDR3 nucleotide sequence: TGTGCCTGGAGAGGCCGGAGCTCCTACGAGCAGTACTTC. As protein: CAWRGRSSYEQYF.